This T cell receptor (beta chain) was identified during a study of beta chain features in type 1 diabetes. Findings of the study overall: When Type 1 diabetes patients were examined, their TCRB CDR3s proved moderately but significantly shorter in all four CD4+ subsets. Highly expressing activated T cells could be over-counted with a cDNA template. Among type 1 diabetes patients, VDJ junctions had fewer insertions and more deletions.

CD45RO/CCR7/CD25/CD127/CD95/CD27 staining was used to isolate CD4+ naive, central memory, regulatory and stem cell-like memory cells by sorting. This clone appeared a few times. Its antigen is not identified. TCRB transcripts that were expressed got sequenced, as all of the isolated RNA had been reverse transcribed. Method: immunoSEQ multiplex PCR; TCRdb's copy keeps in-frame clones and lacks some. The sample comprises around 110,000 clones, about a sixth of which are singletons, and approximately 2.2% rests with the top ten. The CDR3 has 12 amino acids. Trimming left V 3 bases short and J 7 bases short, with 9 bases between. The germline gives CDR1 LNHDA, CDR2 SQIVND (reference sequence).

This TCR derives from a man aged 25 to 45 with type 1 diabetes. The chain links TRBV19 to TRBJ1-1; no clear D gene. Sequencing used central memory CD4+ T cells from blood. CDR3 nucleotide sequence: TGTGCCAGTAGTATTCGGGGAGTTGAAGCTTTCTTT. As protein: CASSIRGVEAFF.